A single T cell receptor (beta chain) is shown here with its context. In its sample, this clone was seen once. It has no known antigen specificity. Nothing much larger sits one base from this clone, and base qualities are not available. Using the deep immunoSEQ assay, TCR CDR3 regions were amplified from genomic DNA by multiplex PCR. Extracted genomic DNA from each cell subset was distributed evenly across all wells of several immunoSEQ 96-well plates, and each plate was treated as a replicate. Each replicate PCR for sorted subsets received 200 ng genomic DNA, equal to roughly 33,000 T cell genomes. Purified libraries were quantified with a Qubit 3.0 fluorometer, sized on a Bioanalyzer 2100, and re-quantified with the KAPA Library Quantification kit. Every immunoSEQ 96-well plate was sequenced on a dedicated single-read 150-cycle Illumina NextSeq 550 flow cell. Under the source paper's analysis protocol: Because only junctional sequences without quality scores were contained in the immunoSEQ output, filtering matching that applied to full-length reads could not be performed. Sequences were annotated with PyIR, a Python wrapper for IgBLAST v1.9, and V/J genes and CDR3 were assigned using IMGT germline references. Reads with weak V/J assignments (E-value above 1e-6), missing CDR3, stop codons, out-of-frame junctions, or ambiguous translated residues were removed. V3J clonotypes were defined as sequences sharing an identical inferred V gene, J gene, and CDR3 amino acid sequence. To compute the percentage overlap between repertoires, the number of shared unique clonotypes was divided by the size of the smaller repertoire. Repertoire richness was assessed with RTK rarefaction, the Chao1 estimator, and Recon v2.1 estimates of unobserved clonotypes. Generation probabilities were computed with OLGA for all TCRbeta clonotypes obtained by the gDNA method from a few donors. In its TCRdb copy, this immuneACCESS table keeps in-frame sequences only and misses some clones. Where compared with another copy, unresolved V genes explain less than half of these, and the others have no known cause. V and J calls plus clone size are reproduced from that table; the DNA served to infer D and trimming. In all, the sample holds approximately 340,000 clones, and roughly 80% of those were seen once. About 10% of the sample is held by the ten biggest clonotypes.

Healthy HIV-negative adults with no recently reported acute infections or vaccinations were included as donors. Every donor was a Caucasian adult living in Nashville, Tennessee, USA. CD4+ T cells were enriched by magnetic negative selection, after which naive cells were positively selected on CD45RA and the negative fraction was taken as the memory subset. Blood was obtained by leukapheresis, after which PBMCs were separated by Ficoll-Histopaque density gradient centrifugation and cryopreserved in liquid nitrogen vapor phase. Analytical flow cytometry was used to check the purity and quantity of each magnetically sorted T cell population. Genomic DNA was isolated from each sorted fraction and quantified by UV absorbance on a Nanodrop 2000c. The CDR3 runs 15 residues from the cysteine to the phenylalanine. Just the 45-base CDR3 DNA is kept, in frame starting at base 1. The junction shows trimming of 0 bases on V and 3 bases on J, plus 9 bases between the germline ends. Per the germline V gene, KGHSH is the CDR1 and LQKENI is the CDR2.

This entry belongs to a study of shared clonotypes between healthy human individuals (dated by TCRdb to about 2020). Looking at the study overall: A couple of women and a few men aged 18 to 49 years were included in the cohort. For each donor, CD4 naive and CD4 memory were each given three plates, CD8 naive was given two plates, and CD8 memory was given one plate. To estimate repertoire size and how much clonotypes are shared between individuals, the study performed deep sequencing of blood TCR repertoires from about five healthy adults. Different laboratories and diverse techniques were used to prepare libraries and sequence TCR repertoires, to increase sequencing depth and limit assay-specific biases. Leukapheresis yielded between about 0.85 and 10 billion PBMCs per donor. Results the study describes overall, beyond this receptor: Compared with non-shared clonotypes, the clonotypes found in all four sorted-subset donors had higher generation probabilities. Naive subsets generally had larger estimated clonotype richness than memory subsets. Approximately 5% of naive CD4, around 3.5% of naive CD8, 2.3% of memory CD4, and over 0.35% of memory CD8 clonotypes were shared across several donors. Only blood was sampled, and tissue TCR repertoires likely differ from those in blood. Pairwise subsampling led to the expectation that sequencing depth would affect the degree of clonotype sharing among donors. Rarefaction of sorted-subset datasets indicated incomplete sequencing despite the large sequencing depth. Because the study included a small number of donors, the genetic and exposure-history diversity represented was limited.

The rearranged chain carries TRBV18 and TRBJ2-1; a tentative D call is TRBD2 (5 bases match). The sample taken for sequencing was memory CD4+ T cells sorted from blood. According to the study, the label for this sample's cell subset or site signals: CD45RA-negative fraction. The TCR comes from a man between 25 and 39 years old in good health. The sequenced DNA is TGTGCCAGCTCACCACCGAAACTAGACTACAATGAGCAGTTCTTC. This gives the protein CASSPPKLDYNEQFF.